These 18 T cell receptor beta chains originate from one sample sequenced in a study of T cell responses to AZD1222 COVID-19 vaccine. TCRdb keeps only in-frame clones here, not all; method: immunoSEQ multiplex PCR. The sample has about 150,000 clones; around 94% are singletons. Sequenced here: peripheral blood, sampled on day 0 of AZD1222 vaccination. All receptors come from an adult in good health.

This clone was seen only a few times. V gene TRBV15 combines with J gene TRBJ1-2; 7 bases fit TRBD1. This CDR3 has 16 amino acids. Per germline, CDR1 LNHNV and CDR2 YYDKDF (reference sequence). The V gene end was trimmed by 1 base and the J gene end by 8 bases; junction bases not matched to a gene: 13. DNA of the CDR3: TGTGCCACCAGCAGAGGTTTCAGCTCCGTAGGGGGCGGCTACACCTTC. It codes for CATSRGFSSVGGGYTF.

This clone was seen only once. CDR3 DNA sequence: TGTGCCAGCAGCTGGAAGAAGGGGTCGTATAATTCACCCCTCCACTTT. It codes for CASSWKKGSYNSPLHF. The chain employs TRBV7-9 and TRBJ1-6; weak D call: TRBD1 (5 bases). The germline CDR1 and CDR2 sequences are SEHNR and FQNEAQ (reference sequence). V was shortened by 4 bases and J by 4 bases, with 14 bases between the two germline ends. CDR3 length: 16 residues.

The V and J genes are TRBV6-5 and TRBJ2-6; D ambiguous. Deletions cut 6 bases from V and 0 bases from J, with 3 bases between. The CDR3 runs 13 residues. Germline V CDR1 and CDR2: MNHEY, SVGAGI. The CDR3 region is CASRVSGANVLTF. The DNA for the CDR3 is TGTGCCAGCAGAGTCTCTGGGGCCAACGTCCTGACTTTC.

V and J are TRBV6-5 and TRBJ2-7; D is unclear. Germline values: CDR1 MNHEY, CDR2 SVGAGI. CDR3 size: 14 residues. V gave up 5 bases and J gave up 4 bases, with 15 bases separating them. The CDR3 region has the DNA TGTGCCAGCAGTCAGAAAAACACCCCGTACGAGCAGTACGTC. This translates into CASSQKNTPYEQYV.

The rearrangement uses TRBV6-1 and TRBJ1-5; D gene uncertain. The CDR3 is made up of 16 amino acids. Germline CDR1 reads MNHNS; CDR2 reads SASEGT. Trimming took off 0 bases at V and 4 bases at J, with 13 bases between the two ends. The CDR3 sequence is CASSEAPSQLNQPQHF. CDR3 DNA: TGTGCCAGCAGTGAAGCCCCATCGCAGCTTAATCAGCCCCAGCATTTT.

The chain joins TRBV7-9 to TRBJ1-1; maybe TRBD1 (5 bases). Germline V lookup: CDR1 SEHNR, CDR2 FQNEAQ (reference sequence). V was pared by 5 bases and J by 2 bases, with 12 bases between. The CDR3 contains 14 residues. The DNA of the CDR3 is TGTGCCAGCAGCCCCCGGGACCGCAACACTGAAGCTTTCTTT. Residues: CASSPRDRNTEAFF.

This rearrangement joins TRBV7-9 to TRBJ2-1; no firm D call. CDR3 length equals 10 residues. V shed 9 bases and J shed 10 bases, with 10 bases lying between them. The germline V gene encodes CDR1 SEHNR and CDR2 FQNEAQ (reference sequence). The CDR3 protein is CARIIWEQFF. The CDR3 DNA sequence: TGTGCCAGGATAATTTGGGAGCAGTTCTTC.

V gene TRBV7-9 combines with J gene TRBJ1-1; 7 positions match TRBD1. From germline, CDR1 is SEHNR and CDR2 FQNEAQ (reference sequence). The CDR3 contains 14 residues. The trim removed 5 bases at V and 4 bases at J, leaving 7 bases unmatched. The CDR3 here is CASSLSSGGTEAFF. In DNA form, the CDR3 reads TGTGCCAGCAGCCTAAGCTCAGGGGGCACTGAAGCTTTCTTT.

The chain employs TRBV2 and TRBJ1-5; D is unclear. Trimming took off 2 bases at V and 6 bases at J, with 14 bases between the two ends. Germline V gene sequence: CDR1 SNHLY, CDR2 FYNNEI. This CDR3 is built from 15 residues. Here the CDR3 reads CASSESSAGPQPQHF. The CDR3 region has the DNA TGTGCCAGCAGTGAATCCTCTGCCGGGCCTCAGCCCCAGCATTTT.

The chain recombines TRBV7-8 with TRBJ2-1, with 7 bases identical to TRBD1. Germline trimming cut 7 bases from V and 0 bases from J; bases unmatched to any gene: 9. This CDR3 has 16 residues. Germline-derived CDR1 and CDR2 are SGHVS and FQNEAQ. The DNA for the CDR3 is TGTGCCAGCACCTCCCTAGGGGACAGCTCCTACAATGAGCAGTTCTTC. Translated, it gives CASTSLGDSSYNEQFF.

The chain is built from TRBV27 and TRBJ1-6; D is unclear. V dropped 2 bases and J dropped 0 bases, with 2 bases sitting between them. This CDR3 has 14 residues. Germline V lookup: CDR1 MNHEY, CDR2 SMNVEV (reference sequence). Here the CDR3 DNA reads TGTGCCAGCAGTTTAGTCTCCTATAATTCACCCCTCCACTTT. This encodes CASSLVSYNSPLHF.

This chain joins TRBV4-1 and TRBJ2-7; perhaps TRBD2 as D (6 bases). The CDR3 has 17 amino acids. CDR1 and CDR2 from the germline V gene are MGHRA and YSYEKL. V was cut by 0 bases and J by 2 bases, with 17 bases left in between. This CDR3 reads CASSQEEGWAGPYEQYV. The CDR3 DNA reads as TGCGCCAGCAGCCAAGAGGAGGGTTGGGCGGGGCCCTACGAGCAGTACGTC.

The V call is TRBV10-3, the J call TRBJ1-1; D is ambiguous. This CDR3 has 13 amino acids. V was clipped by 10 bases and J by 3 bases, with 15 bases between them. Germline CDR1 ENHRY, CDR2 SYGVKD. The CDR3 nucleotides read TGTGCCACCAGGAGAGCTGGGGACACTGAAGCTTTCTTT. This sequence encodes CATRRAGDTEAFF.

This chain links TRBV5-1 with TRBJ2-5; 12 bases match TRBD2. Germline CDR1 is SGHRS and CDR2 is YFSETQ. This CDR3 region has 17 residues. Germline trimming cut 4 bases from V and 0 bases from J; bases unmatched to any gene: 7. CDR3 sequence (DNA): TGCGCCAGCAGCCGCGAACTAGCGGGGGGTTACCAAGAGACCCAGTACTTC. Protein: CASSRELAGGYQETQYF.

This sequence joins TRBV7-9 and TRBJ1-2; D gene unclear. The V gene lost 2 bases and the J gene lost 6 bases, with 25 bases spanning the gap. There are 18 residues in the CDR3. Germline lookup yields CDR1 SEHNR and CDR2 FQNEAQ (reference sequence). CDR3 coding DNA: TGTGCCAGCAGCTTACCACATTTAGGGCCCCGGCTAGAAAATGGCTACACCTTC. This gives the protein CASSLPHLGPRLENGYTF.

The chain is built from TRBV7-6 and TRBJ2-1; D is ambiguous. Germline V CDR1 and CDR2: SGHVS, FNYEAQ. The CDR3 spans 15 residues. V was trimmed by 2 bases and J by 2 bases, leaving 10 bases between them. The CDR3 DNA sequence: TGTGCCAGCAGCTTACTGTGGGGAACCTACAATGAGCAGTTCTTC. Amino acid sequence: CASSLLWGTYNEQFF.

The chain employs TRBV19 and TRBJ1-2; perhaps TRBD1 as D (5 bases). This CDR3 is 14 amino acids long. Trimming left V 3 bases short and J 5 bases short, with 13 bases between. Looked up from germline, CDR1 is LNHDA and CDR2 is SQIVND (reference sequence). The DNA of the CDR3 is TGTGCCAGTAGTATTTTATCCGGGACTTATGGCTACACCTTC. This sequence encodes CASSILSGTYGYTF.

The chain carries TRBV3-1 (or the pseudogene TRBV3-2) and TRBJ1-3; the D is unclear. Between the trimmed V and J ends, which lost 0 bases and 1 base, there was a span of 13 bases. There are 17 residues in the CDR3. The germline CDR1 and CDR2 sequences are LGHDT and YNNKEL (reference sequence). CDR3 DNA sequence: TGTGCCAGCAGCCAAGAAACCGGCCGGTGGTCTGGAAACACCATATATTTT. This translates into CASSQETGRWSGNTIYF.